The next 28 T cell receptor beta chains were all read from a single sample in a study of blood T cells in healthy people across ages (dated by TCRdb to the mid-2010s). Library construction relied on 5' RACE. Instrument used: Illumina HiSeq 2500. A second PCR of roughly 6 to 11 cycles was run with a J-beta primer mix and a sample-barcoded 5' primer. Using fastp at Q25 and MiXCR, TCRdb reprocessed the public reads and kept productive beta chains. Entries are consolidated by CDR3 protein sequence, retaining the most common genes and DNA. A total of some 780,000 distinct CDR3 sequences appear in this sample, roughly 50% of them only once. Roughly 24% of the sample lies in the top ten. Sequencing input: blood. These receptors were collected from a man in his forties or fifties in good health.

The rearrangement links TRBV29-1 to TRBJ1-4, with D possibly matching TRBD1 (5 bases). CDR1 SQVTM and CDR2 ANQGSEA come from the germline V gene. V was trimmed by 3 bases and J by 8 bases, leaving 22 bases between them. This CDR3 comprises 16 residues. CDR3 nucleotides: TGCAGCGTTGAGGTGGGGGGAGCCAGGCTCAACGAAAAACTGTTTTTT. Translating it yields CSVEVGGARLNEKLFF.

Turning to this clonotype: Since a much larger clone is just one base distant, this may be a read error. CDR3 nucleotide sequence: TGTGCCAGCAGTGAAAGGGAGGGCTCCGACGAGCAGTACTTC. It is translated as CASSEREGSDEQYF. V and J are TRBV25-1 and TRBJ2-7, with 7 bases that match TRBD2. This CDR3 has 14 residues. CDR1 and CDR2 (germline): MGHDK, SYGVNS.

The rearrangement links TRBV29-1 to TRBJ2-7, with D perhaps matching TRBD2 (5 bases). The V gene lost 4 bases and the J gene lost 3 bases, with 19 bases spanning the gap. This CDR3 contains 15 residues. CDR1 and CDR2 (germline): SQVTM, ANQGSEA. For the CDR3, the DNA is TGCAGCGTTGGGGGTCTCGGGAAACGGGTCTACGAGCAGTACTTC. Translated, it gives CSVGGLGKRVYEQYF.

The table lists this clonotype with a few counts. This sequence joins TRBV29-1 and TRBJ1-2; TRBD1 is a possible D gene (6 bases). Germline V gene sequence: CDR1 SQVTM, CDR2 ANQGSEA. The CDR3 has 13 residues. V lost 4 bases, J lost 6 bases, and 15 bases lay in between. The CDR3 here is CSVVTGKVHGYTF. CDR3 bases: TGCAGCGTTGTAACAGGGAAGGTCCATGGCTACACCTTC.

The J gene is TRBJ2-3, the V gene TRBV10-3, with TRBD1 matching 7 bases. This CDR3 has 17 amino acids. Germline trimming cut 6 bases from V and 0 bases from J; bases unmatched to any gene: 12. CDR1 is ENHRY, CDR2 SYGVKD, per germline. The CDR3 protein is CAISDTTGAASTDTQYF. The CDR3 DNA is TGTGCCATCAGCGATACAACAGGGGCAGCCAGCACAGATACGCAGTATTTT.

This clonotype has a handful of counts. CDR3 sequence reads: CASSYGHDEQYF. CDR3 in DNA: TGTGCCAGCAGTTACGGCCACGACGAGCAGTACTTC. The chain employs TRBV6-6 and TRBJ2-7; D remains ambiguous. The CDR3 loop spans 12 amino acids. Trimming took 2 bases from V and 5 from J, leaving 7 bases between them. Germline CDR1 and CDR2: MNHNY and SVGAGI (reference sequence).

The rearrangement uses TRBV29-1 and TRBJ2-1, with D perhaps being TRBD1 or TRBD2 (5 bases each). The V and J ends lost 0 bases and 5 bases respectively, with 8 bases between them. Germline V lookup: CDR1 SQVTM, CDR2 ANQGSEA. The CDR3 sequence is 13 residues long. CDR3 coding DNA: TGCAGCGTTGAAGACGGGACCAACAATGAGCAGTTCTTC. This sequence encodes CSVEDGTNNEQFF.

V is TRBV28 and J is TRBJ2-2; possibly TRBD2 for D (6 bases). Germline V gene lookup returns CDR1 MDHEN and CDR2 SYDVKM. Trimming removed 6 bases from V and 8 bases from J, with 19 bases in between. The CDR3 has 15 amino acids. In DNA form, the CDR3 reads TGTGCCAGCAGGGAGGGCGGTGCTGTTATGGGGGAGCTGTTTTTT. The encoded protein is CASREGGAVMGELFF.

This clonotype turned up a few times. V gene TRBV6-2 or TRBV6-3 combines with J gene TRBJ2-7; 7 bases fit TRBD2. The CDR3 is 13 amino acids. Germline-derived CDR1 and CDR2 are MNHEY and SVGEGT. V dropped 7 bases and J dropped 2; count of bases not matched to a gene: 5. Here the CDR3 DNA reads TGTGCCAGCATTCGGACTAGGGCCTACGAGCAGTACTTC. Protein sequence: CASIRTRAYEQYF.

The chain links TRBV11-2 to TRBJ2-3; possibly TRBD1 for D (6 bases). The CDR3 sequence is 15 residues long. The germline CDR1 and CDR2 sequences are SGHAT and FQNNGV. The V end was cut by 3 bases, the J end by 2 bases, with 12 bases between. For the CDR3, the DNA is TGTGCCAGCAGCTTCCGGACAGCCTCCACAGATACGCAGTATTTT. Its translation: CASSFRTASTDTQYF.

The V call is TRBV5-1, the J call TRBJ2-1, with 10 bases matching TRBD2. The germline gives CDR1 SGHRS, CDR2 YFSETQ. This CDR3 spans 16 amino acids. V gave up 0 bases and J gave up 6 bases; unmatched junction bases: 6. CDR3 amino acids: CASSLAVSGGTNEQFF. The CDR3 DNA follows: TGCGCCAGCAGCTTGGCGGTTAGCGGGGGGACCAATGAGCAGTTCTTC.

The chain is built from TRBV3-1 and TRBJ2-3, with unresolved D. In germline, CDR1 is LGHDT, CDR2 YNNKEL (reference sequence). Between the trimmed V and J ends, which lost 2 bases and 6 bases, there was a span of 12 bases. The CDR3 is made up of 14 amino acids. The CDR3 reads CASSQSPNSDTQYF. The CDR3 nucleotides are TGTGCCAGCAGCCAAAGCCCCAATTCGGATACGCAGTATTTT.

J is TRBJ1-4 and V is TRBV7-8; D not resolved. V shed 7 bases and J shed 7 bases, with 19 bases lying between them. CDR3 length: 15 amino acids. The germline CDR1 and CDR2 sequences are SGHVS and FQNEAQ. Here the CDR3 reads CASIPRGFNGEKLFF. CDR3 coding DNA: TGTGCCAGCATCCCCCGGGGTTTCAACGGTGAAAAACTGTTTTTT.

This sequence joins TRBV24-1 and TRBJ1-5; D is ambiguous. Germline loops: CDR1 KGHDR, CDR2 SFDVKD. The CDR3 covers 15 residues. Trimming removed 4 bases at V and 1 base at J, with 10 bases between. The CDR3 spells CATSDQSGSNQPQHF. DNA of the CDR3: TGTGCCACCAGTGACCAATCCGGGAGCAATCAGCCCCAGCATTTT.

The chain joins TRBV20-1 to TRBJ1-6; 8 bases agree with TRBD1. The trim removed 5 bases at V and 9 bases at J, leaving 12 bases unmatched. There are 15 residues in the CDR3. Germline V lookup: CDR1 DFQATT, CDR2 SNEGSKA (reference sequence). CDR3 protein: CSASPTGARGSPLHF. CDR3 nucleotides: TGCAGTGCTTCGCCGACAGGGGCAAGGGGTTCACCCCTCCACTTT.

The chain combines TRBV6-2 or TRBV6-3 with TRBJ2-7; 9 bases align to TRBD2. Germline values: CDR1 MNHEY, CDR2 SVGEGT. V trimming: 5 bases; J trimming: 8 bases; junction bases outside the gene matches: 4. The CDR3 spans 12 residues. The CDR3 protein is CASSSGGRKQYF. CDR3 nucleotides: TGTGCCAGCAGTAGCGGGGGGCGCAAGCAGTACTTC.

This rearrangement joins TRBV10-3 to TRBJ1-2; 7 nucleotides line up with TRBD1. The CDR3 loop spans 16 amino acids. Germline loops: CDR1 ENHRY, CDR2 SYGVKD. Trimming took 2 bases from V and 0 from J; bases not matched to a gene: 6. CDR3 nucleotide sequence: TGTGCCATCAGTGAGACCGGACAGGATCCTAACTATGGCTACACCTTC. Its translation is CAISETGQDPNYGYTF.

Only a few counts were recorded for this clonotype. V and J are TRBV14 and TRBJ2-5; D unresolved. The germline V gene has CDR1 SGHDN and CDR2 FVKESK. Between the trimmed V and J ends, which lost 2 bases and 4 bases, there was a span of 8 bases. This CDR3 is 13 amino acids long. The CDR3 region is CASSQRVPETQYF. In nucleotides, the CDR3 is TGTGCCAGCAGCCAAAGGGTCCCAGAGACCCAGTACTTC. The full variable domain, its missing parts supplied by reference TRBV14 and TRBJ2-5, is EAGVTQFPSHSVIEKGQTVTLRCDPISGHDNLYWYRRVMGKEIKFLLHFVKESKQDESGMPNNRFLAERTGGTYSTLKVQPAELEDSGVYFCASSQRVPETQYFGPGTRLLVL.

CDR3 region: CASRRSLAGAAGTDTQYF. The CDR3 nucleotides read TGCGCCAGCAGGCGTTCACTAGCGGGAGCGGCTGGCACAGATACGCAGTATTTT. The chain carries TRBV5-1 and TRBJ2-3; 11 nucleotides align to TRBD2. Trimming took 5 bases from V and 1 from J; bases not matched to a gene: 12. The germline V gene encodes CDR1 SGHRS and CDR2 YFSETQ. There are 18 residues in the CDR3.

The chain joins TRBV7-3 to TRBJ2-1; D is unclear. The J call may be in error: the DNA end matches TRBJ2-7 better. This CDR3 region has 15 residues. Per the germline V gene, CDR1 is SGHTA and CDR2 is FQGTGA. The CDR3 here is CASSSTVMSYNEQYF. The CDR3 coding sequence is TGTGCCAGCAGCTCTACCGTGATGTCCTACAATGAGCAGTACTTC.

The V call is TRBV18, the J call TRBJ2-7; D might be TRBD1 (6 bases). The J call is uncertain, as TRBJ2-5 better fits the DNA end. The CDR3 loop spans 15 amino acids. Germline CDR1 KGHSH, CDR2 LQKENI. The CDR3 nucleotides are TGTGCCAGCTCACCCTGGGCAGGGGCATTGGAGACCCAGTACTTC. Translation gives CASSPWAGALETQYF.

The chain carries TRBV7-7 and TRBJ2-3; D might be TRBD2 (5 bases). The CDR3 loop spans 14 amino acids. With 8 bases removed from V and 6 bases from J, the gap between germline ends came to 18 bases. Germline values: CDR1 SSHAT, CDR2 FNYEAQ (reference sequence). CDR3 protein: CASSIGEGVDTQYF. CDR3 in DNA: TGTGCCAGCTCGATAGGAGAGGGAGTGGATACGCAGTATTTT.

In regard to this clonotype: A much larger clone sits a single nucleotide away, making a read error possible. The V and J genes are TRBV29-1 and TRBJ2-1, with D possibly matching TRBD1 (6 bases). This CDR3 comprises 15 residues. Germline CDR1 and CDR2: SQVTM and ANQGSEA. CDR3 sequence reads: CSGLGDRSSCNEQFF. DNA of the CDR3: TGCAGCGGCCTCGGTGACAGGAGCTCCTGCAATGAGCAGTTCTTC.

Comments on this clonotype: An end of the junction does not agree with germline; a read error may underlie this. The chain is built from TRBV20-1 and TRBJ2-1; 9 bases are a match to TRBD2. The CDR3 runs 15 residues. CDR1 is DFQATT, CDR2 SNEGSKA, per germline (reference sequence). The CDR3: CSTRVPLGLADEQFF. The CDR3 DNA reads TGCAGTACTAGAGTTCCTTTGGGACTAGCTGATGAGCAGTTCTTC.

CDR3 coding DNA: TGCGCCAGCTTCGTCACAGGACTTTCCTACGAGCAGTACTTC. Its translation is CASFVTGLSYEQYF. This sequence joins TRBV10-2 and TRBJ2-7, with D perhaps assigned TRBD1 or TRBD2 (5 bases each). Germline assignment: CDR1 WSHSY and CDR2 SAAADI. V was cut by 8 bases and J by 1 base, with 15 bases left in between. The CDR3 has 14 amino acids.

J is TRBJ2-7 and V is TRBV7-8; the match to TRBD1 covers 9 bases. The CDR3 totals 15 residues. The V gene's germline CDR1 is SGHVS and CDR2 FQNEAQ. J lost 3 bases, V lost 5 bases, and 8 bases had no gene match. CDR3 DNA sequence: TGTGCCAGCAGCCCGACCCGGGACAGGGACTACGAGCAGTACTTC. Protein product: CASSPTRDRDYEQYF.

V usage is TRBV5-6 and J usage is TRBJ2-4, with D maybe TRBD2 (6 bases). The J call could be wrong; TRBJ2-5 is a better fit for the DNA end. Germline loops: CDR1 SGHDT, CDR2 YYEEEE. There are 15 residues in the CDR3. In DNA form, the CDR3 reads TGTGCCAGCAGCTTGGACAGGAGGGTTGAAGAGACCCAGTACTTC. It yields the protein CASSLDRRVEETQYF.

At least ten counts were recorded for this clonotype. This may arise from a read error, as a much more abundant clone is one base away. The rearrangement links TRBV9 to TRBJ2-5; D may be TRBD2 (5 bases). Germline CDR1 and CDR2: SGDLS and YYNGEE. There are 14 residues in the CDR3. V was shortened by 4 bases and J by 11 bases, with 21 bases between the two germline ends. The DNA of the CDR3 is TGTGCCAGCAGCCCCCTCGGCACACGGGGTGAGCAGTACTTC. Amino acids: CASSPLGTRGEQYF.